This TCR beta chain was retrieved from a study of identical twins. MiXCR, run by TCRdb on the 5' RACE reads, gives a single entry per CDR3 protein. The repertoire has about 790,000 distinct CDR3 sequences, approximately 18% of them found once; the top ten carry 13%. CDR1 SGHDT and CDR2 YYEEEE come from the germline V gene. J gave up 5 bases and V 1 base, and 10 bases lay outside the gene matches. The CDR3 spans 17 residues. In addition, the sample was reused for a study of T cells expressing NK-cell markers.

The J gene is TRBJ2-1, the V gene TRBV5-6, with 9 bases lining up with TRBD2. This sequence originates from a woman under 30 in good health. Specimen: PBMCs. Here the CDR3 DNA reads TGTGCCAGCAGCTTGATACTGAGCGGGGGGACCAACAATGAGCAGTTCTTC. Amino acid sequence: CASSLILSGGTNNEQFF.